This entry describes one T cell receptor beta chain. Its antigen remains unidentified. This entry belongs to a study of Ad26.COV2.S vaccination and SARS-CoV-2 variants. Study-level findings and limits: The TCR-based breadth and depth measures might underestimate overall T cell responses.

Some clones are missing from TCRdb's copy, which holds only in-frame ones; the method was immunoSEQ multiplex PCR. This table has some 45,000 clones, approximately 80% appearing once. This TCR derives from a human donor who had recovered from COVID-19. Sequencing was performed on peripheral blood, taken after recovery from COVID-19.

CDR3 sequence (DNA): TGTGCCAGCAGCTTAGCGACAGATATGAACACTGAAGCTTTCTTT. Amino acids: CASSLATDMNTEAFF. The chain couples TRBV9 to TRBJ1-1; the D gene is possibly TRBD1 (5 bases). The germline V gene encodes CDR1 SGDLS and CDR2 YYNGEE. This CDR3 contains 15 residues. With 4 bases removed from V and 0 bases from J, the gap between germline ends came to 13 bases.